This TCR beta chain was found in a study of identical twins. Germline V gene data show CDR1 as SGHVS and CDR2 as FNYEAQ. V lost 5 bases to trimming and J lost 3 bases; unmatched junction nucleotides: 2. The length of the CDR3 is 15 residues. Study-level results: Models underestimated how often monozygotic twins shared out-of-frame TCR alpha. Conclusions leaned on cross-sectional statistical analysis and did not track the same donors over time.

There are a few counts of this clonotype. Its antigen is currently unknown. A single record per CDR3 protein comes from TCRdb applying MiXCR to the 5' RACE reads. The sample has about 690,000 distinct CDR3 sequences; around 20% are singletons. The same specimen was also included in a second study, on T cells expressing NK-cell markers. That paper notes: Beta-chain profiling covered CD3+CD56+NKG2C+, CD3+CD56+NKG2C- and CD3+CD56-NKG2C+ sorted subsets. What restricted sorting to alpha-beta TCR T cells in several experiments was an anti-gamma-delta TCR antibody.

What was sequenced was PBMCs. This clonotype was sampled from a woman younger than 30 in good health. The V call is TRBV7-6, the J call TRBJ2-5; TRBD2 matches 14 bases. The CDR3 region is CASSEGLAGEETQYF. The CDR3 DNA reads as TGTGCCAGCAGCGAGGGACTAGCGGGGGAAGAGACCCAGTACTTC.